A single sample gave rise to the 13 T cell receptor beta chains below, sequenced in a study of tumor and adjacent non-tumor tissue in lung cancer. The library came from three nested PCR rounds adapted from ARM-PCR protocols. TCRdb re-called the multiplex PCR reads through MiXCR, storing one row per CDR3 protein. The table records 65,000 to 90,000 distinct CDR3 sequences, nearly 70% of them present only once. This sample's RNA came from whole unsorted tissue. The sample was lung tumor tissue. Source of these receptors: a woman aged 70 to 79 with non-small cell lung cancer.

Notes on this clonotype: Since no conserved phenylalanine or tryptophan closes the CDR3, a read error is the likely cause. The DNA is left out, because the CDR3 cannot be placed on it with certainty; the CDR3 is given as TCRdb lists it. CDR3: CASSQDPPVQGGELFY. The chain carries TRBV4-2 and TRBJ2-2; TRBD1, the table's D call, lacks a check against the DNA. Germline values: CDR1 LGHNA, CDR2 YNFKEQ. Inclusive of both ends, the CDR3 amounts to 16 amino acids.

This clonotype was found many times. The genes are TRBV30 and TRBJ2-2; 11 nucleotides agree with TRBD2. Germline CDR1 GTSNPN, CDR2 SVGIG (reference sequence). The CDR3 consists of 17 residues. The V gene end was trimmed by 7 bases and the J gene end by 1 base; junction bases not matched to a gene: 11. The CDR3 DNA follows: TGTGCCTATAGACCGGGACTAGCGGTTATGAACACCGGGGAGCTGTTTTTT. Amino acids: CAYRPGLAVMNTGELFF.

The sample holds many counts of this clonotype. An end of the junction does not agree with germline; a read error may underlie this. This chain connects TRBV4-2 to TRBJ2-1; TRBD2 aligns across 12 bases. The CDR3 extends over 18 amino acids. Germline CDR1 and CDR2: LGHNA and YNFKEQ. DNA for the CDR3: TGTGCCGGCAGCCCGGGTCTCGCTAGCGGGAGGGTTCAACGGGAGCAGTTCTTC. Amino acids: CAGSPGLASGRVQREQFF.

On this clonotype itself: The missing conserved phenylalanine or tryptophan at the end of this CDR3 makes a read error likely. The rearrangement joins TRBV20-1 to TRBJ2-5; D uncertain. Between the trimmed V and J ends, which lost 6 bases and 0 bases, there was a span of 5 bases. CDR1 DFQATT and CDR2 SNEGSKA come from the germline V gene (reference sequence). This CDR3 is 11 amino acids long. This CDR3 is CSAQDQETQYL. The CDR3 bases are TGCAGTGCCCAGGACCAAGAGACCCAGTACCTC.

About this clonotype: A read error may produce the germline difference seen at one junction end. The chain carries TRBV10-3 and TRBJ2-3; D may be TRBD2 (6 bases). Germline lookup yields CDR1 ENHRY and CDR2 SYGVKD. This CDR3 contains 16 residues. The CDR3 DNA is TGTGCCATCAGTGAGTGCCTGTCGGGAGTCACAGATACGCATTATTTT. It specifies CAISECLSGVTDTHYF.

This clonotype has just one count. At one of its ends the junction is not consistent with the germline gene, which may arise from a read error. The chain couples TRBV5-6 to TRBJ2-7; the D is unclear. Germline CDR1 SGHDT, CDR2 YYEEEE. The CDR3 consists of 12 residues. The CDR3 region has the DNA TGTGCCAGCAGCCTCTCTTCCTACGATCAGCACTTC. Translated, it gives CASSLSSYDQHF.

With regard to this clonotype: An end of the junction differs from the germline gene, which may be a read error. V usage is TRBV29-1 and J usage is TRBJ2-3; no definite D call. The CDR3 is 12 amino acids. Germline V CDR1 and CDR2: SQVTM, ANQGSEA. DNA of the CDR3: TGCAGCGTTGACTATAGCATTGATACGCAGTATTTC. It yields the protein CSVDYSIDTQYF.

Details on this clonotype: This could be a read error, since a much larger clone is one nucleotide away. For the CDR3, the DNA is TGTGCCCTGACAACCGGGCCCCGTATGCAGCCCCAGCATTTT. Protein sequence: CALTTGPRMQPQHF. The V gene is TRBV30, the J gene TRBJ1-5, with D unclear. Germline lookup yields CDR1 GTSNPN and CDR2 SVGIG (reference sequence). V lost 8 bases and J lost 7, with 21 bases in between. The CDR3 sequence is 14 residues long.

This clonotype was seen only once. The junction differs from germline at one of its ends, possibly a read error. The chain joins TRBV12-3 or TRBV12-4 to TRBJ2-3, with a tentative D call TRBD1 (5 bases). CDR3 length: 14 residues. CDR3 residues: CAGSPWYRPNTQYF. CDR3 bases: TGTGCCGGCAGTCCCTGGTACAGGCCGAATACGCAGTATTTT.

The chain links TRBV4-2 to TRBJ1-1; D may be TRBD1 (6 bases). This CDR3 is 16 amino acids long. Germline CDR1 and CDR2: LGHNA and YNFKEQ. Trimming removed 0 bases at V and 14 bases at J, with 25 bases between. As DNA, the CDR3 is TGTGCCAGCAGCCAAGAGTTCACAGGAGGGGACACTGAAATCTTCTTT. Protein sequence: CASSQEFTGGDTEIFF.

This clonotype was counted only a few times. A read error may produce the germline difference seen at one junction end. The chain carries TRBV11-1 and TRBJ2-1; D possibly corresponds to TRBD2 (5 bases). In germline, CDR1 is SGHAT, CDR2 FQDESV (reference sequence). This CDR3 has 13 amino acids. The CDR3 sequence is CGSSYLSRGEQFF. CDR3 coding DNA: TGTGGCAGCAGCTACCTTTCCCGGGGTGAGCAATTCTTC.

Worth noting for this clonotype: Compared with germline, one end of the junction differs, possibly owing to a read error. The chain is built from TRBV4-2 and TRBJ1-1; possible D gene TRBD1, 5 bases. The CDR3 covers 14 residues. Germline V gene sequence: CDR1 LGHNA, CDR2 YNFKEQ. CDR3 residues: CASSQGRRDTEASF. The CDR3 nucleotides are TGTGCCAGCAGCCAAGGGCGCAGGGATACTGAAGCTTCCTTT.

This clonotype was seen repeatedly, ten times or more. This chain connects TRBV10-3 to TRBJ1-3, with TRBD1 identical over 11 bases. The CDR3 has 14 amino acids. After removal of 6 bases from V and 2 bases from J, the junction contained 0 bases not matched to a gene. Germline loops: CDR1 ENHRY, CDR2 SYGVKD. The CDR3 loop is CAIRGQGAGNTIYF. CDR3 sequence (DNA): TGTGCCATCAGGGGACAGGGGGCTGGAAACACCATATATTTT.